This T cell receptor (beta chain) emerged from a study of blood T cell repertoires in COVID-19. Study as a whole: PBMCs, B-cell-depleted T cells, or T cells were the source of the cDNA or gDNA that made up the material.

TCRdb's copy holds only in-frame clones and misses some; the assay was immunoSEQ multiplex PCR. The sample comprises about 140,000 clones, more than 65% of which are singletons, and around 8.6% rests with the top ten. This clone came up once. This CDR3 has 15 amino acids. V trimming: 7 bases; J trimming: 5 bases; junction bases outside the gene matches: 7. Germline V lookup: CDR1 MNHNS, CDR2 SASEGT. The source is a human donor in a cohort sampled during active COVID-19. This chain uses TRBV6-1 with TRBJ1-5, with 11 bases lining up with TRBD1. Specimen: peripheral blood. The CDR3 sequence is CASTDRGHSYQPQHF. The CDR3 DNA follows: TGTGCCAGCACGGACAGGGGGCACTCGTATCAGCCCCAGCATTTT.